The source of this T cell receptor (beta chain) is a study of blood T cell repertoires in COVID-19. For the study at large: Italy, Spain and the United States were the sources of the convalescent and acute COVID-19 samples. PBMCs, B-cell-depleted T cells, or T cells were the source of the cDNA or gDNA that made up the material.

Unmatched junction bases numbered 4, after V lost 8 bases and J lost 6 bases. The CDR3 loop spans 13 amino acids. Produced via immunoSEQ multiplex PCR; TCRdb's table is partial and in-frame only. Of 55,000 or so clones detected, roughly 80% appear once; the ten largest clones hold approximately 5.9%. Sequencing was done on a sample of peripheral blood. The V call is TRBV12-3 or TRBV12-4, the J call TRBJ2-7, with 13 bases aligning to TRBD2. The clonotype comes from a human donor in a cohort sampled during active or convalescent COVID-19. The chain's CDR3 is CASGTSGGVEQYF. CDR3 DNA: TGTGCCAGCGGAACTAGCGGGGGGGTCGAGCAGTACTTC.